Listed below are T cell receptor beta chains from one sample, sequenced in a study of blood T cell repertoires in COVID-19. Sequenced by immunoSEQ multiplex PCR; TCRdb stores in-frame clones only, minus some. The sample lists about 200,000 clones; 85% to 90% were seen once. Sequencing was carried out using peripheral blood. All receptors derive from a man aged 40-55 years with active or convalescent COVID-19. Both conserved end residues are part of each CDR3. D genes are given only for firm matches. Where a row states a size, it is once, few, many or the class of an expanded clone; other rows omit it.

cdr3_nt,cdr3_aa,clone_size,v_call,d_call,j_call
TGTGCCAGCAGCCAACAGGGGGCGCTACGAGAGACCCAGTACTTC,CASSQQGALRETQYF,once,TRBV7-2,TRBD1,TRBJ2-5
TGTGCCAGCAGCTCTACAGTTAACTATGGCTACACCTTC,CASSSTVNYGYTF,-,TRBV11-2,-,TRBJ1-2
TGTGCCAGCAGCCTTAGCGGGGGGGCCGGATCCTACGAGCAGTACTTC,CASSLSGGAGSYEQYF,-,TRBV3-1/TRBV3-2,TRBD2,TRBJ2-7
TGTGCCAGCAGCCGACAGGGTGCAAGAGCTTTCTTT,CASSRQGARAFF,-,TRBV28,TRBD1,TRBJ1-1
TGTGCCAGCAGTGGAGGACTAGCGGGAGAGACCCAGTACTTC,CASSGGLAGETQYF,-,TRBV28,TRBD2,TRBJ2-5
TGTGCCAGCAGCCCGGACAGGCTTGACAATTCACCCCTCCACTTT,CASSPDRLDNSPLHF,once,TRBV7-6,TRBD1,TRBJ1-6
TGTGCCAGCAGTTTTCGGGACACCGGTGTTCATGGCTCCTACAATGAGCAGTTCTTC,CASSFRDTGVHGSYNEQFF,-,TRBV27,-,TRBJ2-1
TGTGCCAGCAGCATCCCGGGACTAGGGGACACCGGGGAGCTGTTTTTT,CASSIPGLGDTGELFF,-,TRBV7-9,TRBD2,TRBJ2-2
TGTGCCAGCAGTTTAGTGGAGAGCTCTAGGCAGTTCTTC,CASSLVESSRQFF,-,TRBV12-3/TRBV12-4,-,TRBJ2-1
TGTGCCAGTAGTATAATCGCAGAAGCTGGAAACACCATATATTTT,CASSIIAEAGNTIYF,-,TRBV19,-,TRBJ1-3
TGCGCCAGCAGCTTAACAGGTTGGAACTCACCCCTCCACTTT,CASSLTGWNSPLHF,-,TRBV5-1,-,TRBJ1-6